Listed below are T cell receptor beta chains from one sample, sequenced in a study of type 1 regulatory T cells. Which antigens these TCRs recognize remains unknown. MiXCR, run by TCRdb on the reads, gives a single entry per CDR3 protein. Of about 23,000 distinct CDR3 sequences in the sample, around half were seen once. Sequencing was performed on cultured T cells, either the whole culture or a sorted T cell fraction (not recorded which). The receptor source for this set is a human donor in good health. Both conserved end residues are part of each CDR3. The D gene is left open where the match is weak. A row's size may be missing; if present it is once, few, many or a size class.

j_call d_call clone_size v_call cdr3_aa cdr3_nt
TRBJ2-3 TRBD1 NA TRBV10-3 CAITDRGHSADTQYF TGTGCCATAACCGACAGGGGGCATAGCGCAGATACGCAGTATTTT
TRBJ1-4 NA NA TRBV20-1 CSASVGRSNEKLFF TGCAGTGCTAGTGTGGGACGGTCTAATGAAAAACTGTTTTTT
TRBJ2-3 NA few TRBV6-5 CASSYGGLSTDTQYF TGTGCCAGCAGTTACGGGGGGCTAAGCACAGATACGCAGTATTTT
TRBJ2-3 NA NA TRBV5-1 CASSGADRFGGDTQYF TGCGCCAGCAGCGGGGCCGACAGGTTCGGGGGTGATACGCAGTATTTT
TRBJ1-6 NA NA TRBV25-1 CASRTESSSPLHF TGTGCCAGCCGCACCGAGAGTAGTTCACCCCTCCACTTT
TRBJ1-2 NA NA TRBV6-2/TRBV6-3 CASSYSTSGAEGYTF TGTGCCAGCAGTTACTCGACCTCGGGGGCAGAGGGCTACACCTTC
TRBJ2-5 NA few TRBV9 CASSVGVELWGMRETQYF TGTGCCAGCAGCGTAGGGGTGGAGCTATGGGGCATGAGGGAGACCCAGTACTTC
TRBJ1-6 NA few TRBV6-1 CASSDISSYNSPLHF TGTGCCAGCAGTGATATAAGCTCCTATAATTCACCCCTCCACTTT
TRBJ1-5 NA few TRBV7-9 CASSCSYRSYSNQPQHF TGTGCCAGCAGCTGTTCGTACAGATCCTATAGCAATCAGCCCCAGCATTTT
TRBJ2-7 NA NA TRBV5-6 CASSLGSTYEQYF TGTGCCAGCAGCTTAGGCAGTACTTACGAGCAGTACTTC
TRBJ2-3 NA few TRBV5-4 CASSGWTNTDTQYF TGTGCCAGCAGCGGGTGGACAAACACAGATACGCAGTATTTT
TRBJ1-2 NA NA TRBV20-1 CSALDRANYGYTF TGCAGTGCTCTGGACCGCGCTAACTATGGCTACACCTTC
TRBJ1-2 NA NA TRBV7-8 CASSPLGLQERNYGYTF TGTGCCAGCAGTCCCCTAGGGTTGCAGGAGCGCAACTATGGCTACACCTTC
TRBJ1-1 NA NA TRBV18 CASPLAGNTEAFF TGTGCCAGCCCACTAGCAGGGAACACTGAAGCTTTCTTT
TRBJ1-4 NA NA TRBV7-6 CASSLIGIENEKLFF TGTGCCAGCAGCTTAATTGGAATCGAAAATGAAAAACTGTTTTTT
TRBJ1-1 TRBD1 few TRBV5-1 CASSPRGGLGNTEAFF TGCGCCAGCAGCCCCCGAGGGGGCTTGGGGAACACTGAAGCTTTCTTT
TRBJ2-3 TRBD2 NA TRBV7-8 CASSLLAGGPRDTQYF TGTGCCAGCAGCCTACTAGCGGGGGGGCCCCGAGATACGCAGTATTTT
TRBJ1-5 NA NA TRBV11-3 CASTSGYWGSNQPQHF TGTGCCAGCACGTCGGGGTATTGGGGCAGCAATCAGCCCCAGCATTTT
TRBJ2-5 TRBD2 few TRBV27 CASRSLAGGLETQYF TGTGCCAGCAGATCACTAGCGGGGGGGCTTGAGACCCAGTACTTC
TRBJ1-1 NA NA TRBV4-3 CASSQWVPNTEAFF TGCGCCAGCAGCCAGTGGGTCCCGAACACTGAAGCTTTCTTT
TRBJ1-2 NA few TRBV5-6 CASSLLILSVGGYTF TGTGCCAGCAGCTTGCTTATCTTATCGGTCGGTGGCTACACCTTC
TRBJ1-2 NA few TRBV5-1 CASSSTSGNYNYGYTF TGCGCCAGCAGCTCCACTTCCGGGAACTATAACTATGGCTACACCTTC
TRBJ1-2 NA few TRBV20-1 CSASEGGNYGYTF TGCAGTGCTAGTGAGGGGGGGAACTATGGCTACACCTTC
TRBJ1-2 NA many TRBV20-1 CSARAEGRTHYGYTF TGCAGTGCTAGAGCGGAGGGCAGAACGCACTATGGCTACACCTTC
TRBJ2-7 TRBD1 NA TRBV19 CASSGTGRSYEQYF TGTGCCAGTAGTGGGACAGGCCGATCTTACGAGCAGTACTTC
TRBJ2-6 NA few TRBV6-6 CASSYDSSGANVLTF TGTGCCAGCAGTTACGACTCTTCTGGGGCCAACGTCCTGACTTTC
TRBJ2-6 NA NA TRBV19 CASSIEWRANVLTF TGTGCCAGTAGTATAGAGTGGCGGGCTAACGTCCTGACTTTC
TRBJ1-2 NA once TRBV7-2 CASSLGIPRYGYTF TGTGCCAGCAGCTTAGGGATTCCCAGATATGGCTACACCTTC
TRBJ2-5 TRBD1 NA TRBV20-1 CSARPGTGEETQYF TGCAGTGCTAGGCCGGGGACAGGGGAAGAGACCCAGTACTTC
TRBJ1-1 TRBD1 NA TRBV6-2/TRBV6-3 CASSYTTGRTEAFF TGTGCCAGCAGTTACACGACAGGGAGAACTGAAGCTTTCTTT
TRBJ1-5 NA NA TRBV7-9 CASSLETNQPQHF TGTGCCAGCAGCTTAGAGACCAATCAGCCCCAGCATTTT